This entry is about one T cell receptor (beta chain). Original analysis: Counts of nucleated cells, estimated from reference gene primer amplification, were obtained. Using immunoSEQ multiplex PCR, the repertoire was profiled, and TCRdb retains in-frame clones only, with some absent. V, J and clone size were drawn from that table, and D and trimming were deduced from the DNA. The sample shows roughly 53,000 clones, 85% to 90% of them seen only once. The sample is drawn from a study of blood T cell repertoires in COVID-19. In the study overall: Acute and convalescent COVID-19 specimens originated in the United States, Italy and Spain. Sources were T cells, B-cell-depleted T cells, or PBMCs; the material itself was cDNA or gDNA.

V gave up 1 base and J gave up 1 base, with 8 bases separating them. Germline assignment: CDR1 SGHRS and CDR2 YFSETQ. This CDR3 has 14 amino acids. The sequence was collected from a man aged 40-50 years with active COVID-19. The rearrangement links TRBV5-1 to TRBJ1-2; D is ambiguous. Sequenced: peripheral blood. CDR3 coding DNA: TGCGCCAGCAGCTTGTCCGCGGATAACTATGGCTACACCTTC. Its translation is CASSLSADNYGYTF.